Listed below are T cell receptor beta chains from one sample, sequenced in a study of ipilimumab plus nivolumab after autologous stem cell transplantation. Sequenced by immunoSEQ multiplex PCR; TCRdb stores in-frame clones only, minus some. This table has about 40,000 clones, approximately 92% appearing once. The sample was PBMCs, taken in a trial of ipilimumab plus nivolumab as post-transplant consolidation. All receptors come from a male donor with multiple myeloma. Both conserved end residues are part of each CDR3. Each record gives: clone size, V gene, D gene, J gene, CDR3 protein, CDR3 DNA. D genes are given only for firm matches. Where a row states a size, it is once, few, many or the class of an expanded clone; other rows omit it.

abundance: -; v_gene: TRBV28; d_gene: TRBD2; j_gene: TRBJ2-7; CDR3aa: CASSASGLAYGYEQYF; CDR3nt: TGTGCCAGCAGTGCCTCGGGACTAGCGTACGGGTACGAGCAGTACTTC
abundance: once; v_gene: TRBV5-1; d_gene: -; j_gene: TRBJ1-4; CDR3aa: CASSYDSLNEKLFF; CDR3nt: TGCGCCAGCAGCTACGACAGCCTTAATGAAAAACTGTTTTTT
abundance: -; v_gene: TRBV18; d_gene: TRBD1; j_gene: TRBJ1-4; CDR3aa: CASSDRGTNEKLFF; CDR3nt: TGTGCCAGCTCAGACAGGGGAACTAATGAAAAACTGTTTTTT
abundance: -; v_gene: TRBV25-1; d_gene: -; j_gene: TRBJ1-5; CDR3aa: CASSEWGSSNQPQHF; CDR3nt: TGTGCCAGCAGTGAATGGGGCAGTAGCAATCAGCCCCAGCATTTT
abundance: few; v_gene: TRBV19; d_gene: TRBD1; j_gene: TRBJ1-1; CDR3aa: CASSVDRETEAFF; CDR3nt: TGTGCCAGTAGCGTAGACAGGGAGACTGAAGCTTTCTTT
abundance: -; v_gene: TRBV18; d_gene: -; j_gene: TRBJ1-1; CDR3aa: CASSPTSGYTEAFF; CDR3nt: TGTGCCAGCTCACCTACTTCAGGGTACACTGAAGCTTTCTTT
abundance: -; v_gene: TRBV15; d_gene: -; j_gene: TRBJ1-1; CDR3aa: CATSRGTQQKNTEAFF; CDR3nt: TGTGCCACCAGCAGGGGCACGCAGCAAAAGAACACTGAAGCTTTCTTT
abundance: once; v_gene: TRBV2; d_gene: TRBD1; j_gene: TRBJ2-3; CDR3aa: CASSGPLTGGWADTQYF; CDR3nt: TGTGCCAGCAGTGGGCCTTTGACAGGGGGCTGGGCAGATACGCAGTATTTT
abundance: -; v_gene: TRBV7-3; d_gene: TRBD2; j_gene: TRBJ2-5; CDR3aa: CASSLGGGRMQTQYF; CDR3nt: TGTGCCAGCAGCCTCGGGGGGGGGCGAATGCAGACCCAGTACTTC
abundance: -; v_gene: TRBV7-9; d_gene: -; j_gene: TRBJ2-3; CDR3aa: CASSPLGGSNTDTQYF; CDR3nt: TGTGCCAGCAGCCCTCTTGGGGGTAGCAACACAGATACGCAGTATTTT
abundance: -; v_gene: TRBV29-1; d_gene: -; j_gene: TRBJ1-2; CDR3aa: CSVEGSLYGYTF; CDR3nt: TGCAGCGTTGAAGGGTCCCTCTATGGCTACACCTTC
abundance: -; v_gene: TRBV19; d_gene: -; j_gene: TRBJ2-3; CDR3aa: CASSIGGGTDTQYF; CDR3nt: TGTGCCAGTAGTATAGGTGGGGGCACAGATACGCAGTATTTT
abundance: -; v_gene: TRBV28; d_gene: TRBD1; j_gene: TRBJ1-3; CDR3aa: CASSLWTGEAGNTIYF; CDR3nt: TGTGCCAGCAGTTTGTGGACAGGGGAAGCTGGAAACACCATATATTTT
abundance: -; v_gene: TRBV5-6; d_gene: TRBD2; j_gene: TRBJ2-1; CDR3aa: CASSRLTSGAYNEQFF; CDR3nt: TGTGCCAGCAGCCGACTCACTAGCGGGGCCTACAATGAGCAGTTCTTC
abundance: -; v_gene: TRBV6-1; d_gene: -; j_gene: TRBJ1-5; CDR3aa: CASSPSYSNQPQHF; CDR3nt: TGTGCCAGCAGTCCGTCCTATAGCAATCAGCCCCAGCATTTT
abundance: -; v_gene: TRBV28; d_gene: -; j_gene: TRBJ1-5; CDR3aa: CASRRGGGRNQPQHF; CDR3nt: TGTGCCAGCAGGAGAGGCGGGGGTCGCAATCAGCCCCAGCATTTT
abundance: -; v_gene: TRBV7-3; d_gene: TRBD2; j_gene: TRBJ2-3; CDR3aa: CASSFPPGGLEATDTQYF; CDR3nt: TGTGCCAGCAGCTTCCCTCCGGGGGGACTAGAGGCCACAGATACGCAGTATTTT
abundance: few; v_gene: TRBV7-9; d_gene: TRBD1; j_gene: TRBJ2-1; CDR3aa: CASSRGTGSYNEQFF; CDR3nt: TGTGCCAGCAGCCGCGGGACAGGCTCCTACAATGAGCAGTTCTTC
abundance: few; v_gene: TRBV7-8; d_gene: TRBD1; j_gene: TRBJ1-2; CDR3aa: CASSPQTGGFSGYTF; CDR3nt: TGTGCCAGCAGCCCGCAGACAGGGGGCTTCTCTGGCTACACCTTC
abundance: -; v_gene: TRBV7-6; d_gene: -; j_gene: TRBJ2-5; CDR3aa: CASSLAQLGRETQYF; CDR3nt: TGTGCCAGCAGCTTAGCTCAACTAGGGAGAGAGACCCAGTACTTC
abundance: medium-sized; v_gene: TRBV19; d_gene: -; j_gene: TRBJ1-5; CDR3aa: CASSIGVDSNQPQHF; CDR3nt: TGTGCCAGTAGTATAGGAGTAGATAGCAATCAGCCCCAGCATTTT
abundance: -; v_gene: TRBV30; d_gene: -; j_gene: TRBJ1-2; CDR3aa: CAWSPLGRGYGYTF; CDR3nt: TGTGCCTGGAGTCCCCTGGGACGGGGCTATGGCTACACCTTC
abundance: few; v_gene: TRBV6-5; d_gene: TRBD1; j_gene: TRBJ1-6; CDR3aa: CASRTGDNSPLHF; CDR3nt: TGTGCCAGCAGGACAGGGGATAATTCACCCCTCCACTTT
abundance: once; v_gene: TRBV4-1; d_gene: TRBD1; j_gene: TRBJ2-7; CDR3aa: CASGQGAGNEQYF; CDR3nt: TGCGCCAGCGGACAGGGGGCAGGCAACGAGCAGTACTTC
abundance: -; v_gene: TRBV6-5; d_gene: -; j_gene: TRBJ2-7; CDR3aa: CASRGGLEQYF; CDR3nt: TGTGCCAGCAGGGGGGGCCTCGAGCAGTACTTC
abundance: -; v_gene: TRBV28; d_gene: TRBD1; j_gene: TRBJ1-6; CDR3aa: CASRPGQHNSPLHF; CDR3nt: TGTGCCAGCAGGCCGGGACAGCATAATTCACCCCTCCACTTT
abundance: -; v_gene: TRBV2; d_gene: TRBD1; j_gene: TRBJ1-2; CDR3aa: CASSDPKTGGDYGYTF; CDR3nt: TGTGCCAGCAGTGATCCGAAGACAGGGGGCGACTATGGCTACACCTTC
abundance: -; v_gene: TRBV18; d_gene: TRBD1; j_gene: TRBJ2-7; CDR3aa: CASSPRDRGQYEQYF; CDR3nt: TGTGCCAGCTCACCACGGGACAGGGGTCAATACGAGCAGTACTTC
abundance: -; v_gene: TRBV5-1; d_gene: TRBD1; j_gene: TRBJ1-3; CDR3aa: CASSLGQGGNTIYF; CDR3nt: TGCGCCAGCAGCTTGGGACAGGGAGGAAACACCATATATTTT
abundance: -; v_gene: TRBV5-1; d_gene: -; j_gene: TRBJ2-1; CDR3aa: CASSLAAGAQFF; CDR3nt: TGCGCCAGCAGCTTGGCCGCTGGGGCGCAGTTCTTC
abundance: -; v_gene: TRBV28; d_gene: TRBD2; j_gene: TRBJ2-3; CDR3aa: CASSYEPYRVGGLAGADTQYF; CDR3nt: TGTGCCAGCAGTTACGAGCCCTACAGGGTCGGGGGACTAGCGGGGGCAGATACGCAGTATTTT
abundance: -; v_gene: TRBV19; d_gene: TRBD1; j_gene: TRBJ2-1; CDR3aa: CASSGRGTGGRDEQFF; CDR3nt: TGTGCCAGTAGTGGACGAGGGACAGGGGGTCGGGATGAGCAGTTCTTC
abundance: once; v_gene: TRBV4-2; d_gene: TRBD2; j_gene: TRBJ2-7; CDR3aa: CASSGLAGEQYF; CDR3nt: TGTGCCAGCAGCGGACTAGCGGGCGAGCAGTACTTC
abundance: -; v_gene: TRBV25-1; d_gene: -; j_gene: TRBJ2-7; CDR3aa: CASSSFREHEQYF; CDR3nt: TGTGCCAGCAGCAGTTTCCGGGAGCACGAGCAGTACTTC
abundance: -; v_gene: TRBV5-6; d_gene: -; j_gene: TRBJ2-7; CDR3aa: CASSLSSSYEQYF; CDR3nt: TGTGCCAGCAGCTTAAGCAGCTCCTACGAGCAGTACTTC
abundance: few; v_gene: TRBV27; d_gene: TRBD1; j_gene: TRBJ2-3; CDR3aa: CASSLRGRGLTDTQYF; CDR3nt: TGTGCCAGCAGTCTAAGGGGGCGAGGGTTGACTGATACGCAGTATTTT
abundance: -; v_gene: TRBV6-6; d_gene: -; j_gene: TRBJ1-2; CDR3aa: CASSYAGTNYGYTF; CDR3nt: TGTGCCAGCAGTTACGCCGGAACCAACTATGGCTACACCTTC
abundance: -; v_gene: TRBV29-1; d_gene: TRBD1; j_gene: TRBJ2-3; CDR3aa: CSVVQGGSTDTQYF; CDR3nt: TGCAGCGTTGTACAGGGGGGTAGCACAGATACGCAGTATTTT
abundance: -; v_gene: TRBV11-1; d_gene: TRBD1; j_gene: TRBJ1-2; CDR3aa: CASSISTGNYGYTF; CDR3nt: TGTGCCAGCAGCATCTCGACAGGGAACTATGGCTACACCTTC
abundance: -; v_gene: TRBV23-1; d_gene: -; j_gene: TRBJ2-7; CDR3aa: CASSNPGEGGLYEQYF; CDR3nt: TGCGCCAGCAGCAATCCTGGAGAGGGGGGGTTGTACGAGCAGTACTTC
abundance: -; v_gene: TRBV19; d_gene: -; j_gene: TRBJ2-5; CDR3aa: CASSAIQETQYF; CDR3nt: TGTGCCAGTAGTGCCATCCAAGAGACCCAGTACTTC
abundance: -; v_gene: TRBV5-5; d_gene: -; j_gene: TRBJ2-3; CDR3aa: CASSLEEWAQYF; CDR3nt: TGTGCCAGCAGCTTGGAAGAATGGGCGCAGTATTTT
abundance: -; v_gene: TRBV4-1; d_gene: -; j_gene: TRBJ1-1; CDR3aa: CASSQGGMYTEAFF; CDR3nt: TGCGCCAGCAGCCAAGGCGGGATGTACACTGAAGCTTTCTTT
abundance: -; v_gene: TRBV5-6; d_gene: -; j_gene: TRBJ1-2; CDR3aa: CASIPAGQGIYGYTF; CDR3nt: TGTGCCAGCATCCCGGCGGGGCAGGGGATCTATGGCTACACCTTC
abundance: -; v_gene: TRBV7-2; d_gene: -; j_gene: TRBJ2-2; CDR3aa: CASTPLGGSGELFF; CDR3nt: TGTGCCAGCACCCCCCTAGGGGGATCCGGGGAGCTGTTTTTT